This TCR beta chain was identified during a study of shared T cell receptors in the human thymus. The protocol was immunoSEQ multiplex PCR, while the TCRdb copy is restricted to in-frame clones and leaves out a portion. The sample shows about 660,000 clones, roughly 90% of them seen only once. The length of the CDR3 is 18 residues. CDR1 is SGHRS and CDR2 is YFSETQ in the germline V gene. The V gene end was trimmed by 2 bases and the J gene end by 3 bases; junction bases not matched to a gene: 9. The sample was also reused in another study, on human thymus T cells. As that report states: Healthy Finnish infants having corrective surgery for congenital heart defects served as donors. Thymic resections from corrective heart surgery supplied the tissue. Repertoires from thymus and blood appeared to show biased V and J gene usage.

The chain combines TRBV5-1 with TRBJ2-7; TRBD2 matches 15 bases. The sequence was collected from a boy younger than two with a congenital heart defect. Sample: thymocytes. The DNA of the CDR3 is TGCGCCAGCAGCTTAGGACTAGCGGGAGGGCCCCCCTACTACGAGCAGTACTTC. As protein: CASSLGLAGGPPYYEQYF. The full variable domain, its missing parts supplied by reference TRBV5-1 and TRBJ2-7, is KAGVTQTPRYLIKTRGQQVTLSCSPISGHRSVSWYQQTPGQGLQFLFEYFSETQRNKGNFPGRFSGRQFSNSRSEMNVSTLELGDSALYLCASSLGLAGGPPYYEQYFGPGTRLTVT.